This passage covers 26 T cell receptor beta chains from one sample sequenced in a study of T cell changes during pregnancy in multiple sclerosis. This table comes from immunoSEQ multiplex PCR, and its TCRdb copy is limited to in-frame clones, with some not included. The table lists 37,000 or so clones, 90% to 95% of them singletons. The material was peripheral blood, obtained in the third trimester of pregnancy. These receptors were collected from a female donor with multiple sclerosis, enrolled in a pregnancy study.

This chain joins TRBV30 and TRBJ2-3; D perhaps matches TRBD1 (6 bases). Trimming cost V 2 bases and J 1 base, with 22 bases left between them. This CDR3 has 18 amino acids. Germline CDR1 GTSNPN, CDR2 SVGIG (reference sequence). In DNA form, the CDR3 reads TGTGCCTGGAGTACGACCACCGGGACACATGATCGCACAGATACGCAGTATTTT. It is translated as CAWSTTTGTHDRTDTQYF. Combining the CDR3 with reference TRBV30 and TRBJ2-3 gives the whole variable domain SQTIHQWPATLVQPVGSPLSLECTVEGTSNPNLYWYRQAAGRGLQLLFYSVGIGQISSEVPQNLSASRPQDRQFILSSKKLLLSDSGFYLCAWSTTTGTHDRTDTQYFGPGTRLTVL.

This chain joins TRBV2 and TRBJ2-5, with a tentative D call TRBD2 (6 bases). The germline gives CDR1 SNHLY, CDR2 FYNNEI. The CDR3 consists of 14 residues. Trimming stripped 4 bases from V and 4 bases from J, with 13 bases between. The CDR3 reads CASSAGVARETQYF. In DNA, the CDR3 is TGTGCCAGCAGTGCGGGAGTGGCAAGAGAGACCCAGTACTTC.

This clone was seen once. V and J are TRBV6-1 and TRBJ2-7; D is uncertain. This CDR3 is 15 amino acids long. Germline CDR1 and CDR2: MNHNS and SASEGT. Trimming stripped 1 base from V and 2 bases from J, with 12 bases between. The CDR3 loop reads CASSEGFGLTYEQYF. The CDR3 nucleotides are TGTGCCAGCAGTGAAGGTTTTGGCCTTACCTACGAGCAGTACTTC.

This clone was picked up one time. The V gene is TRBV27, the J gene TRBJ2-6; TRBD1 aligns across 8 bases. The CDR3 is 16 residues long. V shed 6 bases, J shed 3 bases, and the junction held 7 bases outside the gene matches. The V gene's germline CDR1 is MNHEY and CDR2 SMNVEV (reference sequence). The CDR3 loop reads CASRPTGGVGANVLTF. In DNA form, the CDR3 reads TGTGCCAGCAGGCCTACAGGGGGTGTTGGGGCCAACGTCCTGACTTTC.

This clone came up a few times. The CDR3 DNA is TGTGCCAGCTCACTCAGGGAAAGTGAAGCTTTCTTT. It is translated as CASSLRESEAFF. The rearrangement uses TRBV18 and TRBJ1-1, with D tentatively TRBD1 (5 bases). The CDR3 extends over 12 amino acids. The germline gives CDR1 KGHSH, CDR2 LQKENI. Trimming took off 4 bases at V and 7 bases at J, with 10 bases between the two ends.

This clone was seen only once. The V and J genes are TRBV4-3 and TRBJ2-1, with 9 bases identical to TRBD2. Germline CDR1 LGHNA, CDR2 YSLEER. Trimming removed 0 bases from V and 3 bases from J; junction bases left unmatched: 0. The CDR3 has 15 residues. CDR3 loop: CASSQERGGYNEQFF. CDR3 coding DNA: TGCGCCAGCAGCCAAGAGCGGGGGGGCTACAATGAGCAGTTCTTC.

The CDR3 here is CASSPGPGQGYETQYF. As DNA, the CDR3 is TGTGCCAGCAGTCCCGGTCCCGGACAGGGGTACGAGACCCAGTACTTC. The chain has TRBV7-9 and TRBJ2-5, with 9 bases lining up with TRBD1. Trimming at V came to 6 bases and at J to 5 bases, leaving 13 bases not matched to a gene. Germline CDR1 and CDR2: SEHNR and FQNEAQ (reference sequence). There are 16 residues in the CDR3.

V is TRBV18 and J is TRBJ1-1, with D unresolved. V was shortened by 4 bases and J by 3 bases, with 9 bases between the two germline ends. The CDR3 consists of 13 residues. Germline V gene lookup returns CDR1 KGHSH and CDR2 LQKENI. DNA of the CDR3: TGTGCCAGCTCACTAAGGAGAGACACTGAAGCTTTCTTT. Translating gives CASSLRRDTEAFF.

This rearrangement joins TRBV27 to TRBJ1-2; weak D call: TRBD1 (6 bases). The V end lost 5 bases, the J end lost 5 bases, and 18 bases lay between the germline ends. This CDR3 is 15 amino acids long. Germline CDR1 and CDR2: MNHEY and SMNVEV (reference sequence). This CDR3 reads CASSLTPTGIYGYTF. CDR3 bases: TGTGCCAGCAGTCTAACACCGACAGGAATTTATGGCTACACCTTC.

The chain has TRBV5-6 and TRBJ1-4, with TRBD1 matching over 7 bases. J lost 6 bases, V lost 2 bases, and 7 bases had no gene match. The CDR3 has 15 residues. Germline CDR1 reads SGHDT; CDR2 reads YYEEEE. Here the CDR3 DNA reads TGTGCCAGCAGCTTATGGAACAGGGGACATGAAAAACTGTTTTTT. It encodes CASSLWNRGHEKLFF.

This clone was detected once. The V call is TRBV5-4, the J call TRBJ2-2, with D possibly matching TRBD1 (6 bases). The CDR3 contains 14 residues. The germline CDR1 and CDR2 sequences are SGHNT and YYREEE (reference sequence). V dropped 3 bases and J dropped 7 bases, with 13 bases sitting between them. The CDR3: CASSSGQVNGELFF. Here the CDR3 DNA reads TGTGCCAGCAGCTCGGGACAAGTCAACGGGGAGCTGTTTTTT.

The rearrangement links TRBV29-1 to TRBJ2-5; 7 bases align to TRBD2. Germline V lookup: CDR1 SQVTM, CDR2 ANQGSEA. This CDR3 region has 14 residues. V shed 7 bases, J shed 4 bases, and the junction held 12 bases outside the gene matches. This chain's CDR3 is CSGTRGVNTETQYF. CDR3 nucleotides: TGCAGCGGGACTAGAGGAGTTAATACAGAGACCCAGTACTTC.

This chain's CDR3 is CACTGGRRGNTIYF. In DNA form, the CDR3 reads TGTGCCTGTACGGGGGGGCGCAGAGGAAACACCATATATTTT. The chain joins TRBV19 to TRBJ1-3; a weak D match, TRBD1 (6 bases). The CDR3 has 14 residues. The V gene's germline CDR1 is LNHDA and CDR2 SQIVND (reference sequence). V lost 11 bases and J 4 bases, leaving 18 bases between the germline ends.

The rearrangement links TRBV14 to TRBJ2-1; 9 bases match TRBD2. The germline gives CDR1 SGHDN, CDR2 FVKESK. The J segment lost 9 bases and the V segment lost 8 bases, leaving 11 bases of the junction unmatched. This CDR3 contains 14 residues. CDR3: CASRINGGGVEQFF. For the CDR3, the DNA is TGTGCCAGCCGGATTAACGGCGGGGGGGTTGAGCAGTTCTTC.

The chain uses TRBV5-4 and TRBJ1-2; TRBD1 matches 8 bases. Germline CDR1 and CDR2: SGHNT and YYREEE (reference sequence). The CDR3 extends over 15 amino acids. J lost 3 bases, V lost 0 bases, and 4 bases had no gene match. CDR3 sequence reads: CASSLGGGQDYGYTF. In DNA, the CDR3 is TGTGCCAGCAGCTTGGGGGGGGGACAGGACTATGGCTACACCTTC.

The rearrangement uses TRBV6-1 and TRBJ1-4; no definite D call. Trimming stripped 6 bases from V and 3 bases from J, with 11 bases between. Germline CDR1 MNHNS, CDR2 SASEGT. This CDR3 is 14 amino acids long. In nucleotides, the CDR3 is TGTGCCAGCAGCACCAGGCCCCCTAATGAAAAACTGTTTTTT. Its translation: CASSTRPPNEKLFF.

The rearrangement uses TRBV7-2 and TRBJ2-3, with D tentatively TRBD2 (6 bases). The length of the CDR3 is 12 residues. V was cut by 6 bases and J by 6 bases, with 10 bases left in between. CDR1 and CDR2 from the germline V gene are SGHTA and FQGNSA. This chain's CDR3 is CASSRSGDTQYF. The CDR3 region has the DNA TGTGCCAGCAGTAGGAGCGGGGATACGCAGTATTTT.

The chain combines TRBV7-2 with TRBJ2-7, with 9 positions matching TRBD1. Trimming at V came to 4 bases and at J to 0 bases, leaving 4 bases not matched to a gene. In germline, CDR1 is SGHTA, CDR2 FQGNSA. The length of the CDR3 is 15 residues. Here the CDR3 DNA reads TGTGCCAGCAGCTACGGGACAGGGCACTCCTACGAGCAGTACTTC. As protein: CASSYGTGHSYEQYF.

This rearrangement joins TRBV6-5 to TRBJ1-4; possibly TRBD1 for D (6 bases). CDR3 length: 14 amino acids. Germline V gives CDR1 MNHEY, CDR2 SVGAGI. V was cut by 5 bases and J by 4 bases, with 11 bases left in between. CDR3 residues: CASSLTGNNEKLFF. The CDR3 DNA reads TGTGCCAGCAGTCTGACAGGAAATAATGAAAAACTGTTTTTT.

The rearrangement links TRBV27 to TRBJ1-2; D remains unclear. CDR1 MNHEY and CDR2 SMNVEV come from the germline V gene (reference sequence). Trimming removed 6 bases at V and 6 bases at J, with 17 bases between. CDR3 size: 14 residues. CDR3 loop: CASRTGFRDNGYTF. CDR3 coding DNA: TGTGCCAGCAGGACGGGATTCCGGGATAATGGCTACACCTTC.

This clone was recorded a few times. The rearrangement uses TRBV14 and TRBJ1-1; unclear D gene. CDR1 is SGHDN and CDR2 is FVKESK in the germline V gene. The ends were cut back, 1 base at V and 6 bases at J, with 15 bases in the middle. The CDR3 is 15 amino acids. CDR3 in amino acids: CASSQVEQTRAEAFF. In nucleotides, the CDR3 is TGTGCCAGCAGCCAAGTAGAACAGACCCGTGCTGAAGCTTTCTTT.

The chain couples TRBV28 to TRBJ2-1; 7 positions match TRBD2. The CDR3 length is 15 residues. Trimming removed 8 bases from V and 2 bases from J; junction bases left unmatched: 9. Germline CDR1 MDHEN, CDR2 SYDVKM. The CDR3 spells CASLTWTRAYNEQFF. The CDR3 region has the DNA TGTGCCAGCCTCACTTGGACTAGAGCCTACAATGAGCAGTTCTTC.

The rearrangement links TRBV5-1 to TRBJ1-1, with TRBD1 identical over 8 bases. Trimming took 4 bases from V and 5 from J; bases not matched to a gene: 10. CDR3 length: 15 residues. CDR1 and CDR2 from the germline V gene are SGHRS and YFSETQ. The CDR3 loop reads CASSLQQGVGTEAFF. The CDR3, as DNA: TGCGCCAGCAGCCTACAACAGGGGGTCGGAACTGAAGCTTTCTTT.

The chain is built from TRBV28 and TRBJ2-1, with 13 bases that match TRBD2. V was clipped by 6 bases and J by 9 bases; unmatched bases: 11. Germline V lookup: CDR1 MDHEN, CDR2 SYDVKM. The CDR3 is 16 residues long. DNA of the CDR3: TGTGCCAGCAGCTGGCCACTAGCGGGAGGGCCGCCTGAGCAGTTCTTC. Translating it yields CASSWPLAGGPPEQFF. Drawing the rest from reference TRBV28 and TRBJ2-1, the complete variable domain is DVKVTQSSRYLVKRTGEKVFLECVQDMDHENMFWYRQDPGLGLRLIYFSYDVKMKEKGDIPEGYSVSREKKERFSLILESASTNQTSMYLCASSWPLAGGPPEQFFGPGTRLTVL.

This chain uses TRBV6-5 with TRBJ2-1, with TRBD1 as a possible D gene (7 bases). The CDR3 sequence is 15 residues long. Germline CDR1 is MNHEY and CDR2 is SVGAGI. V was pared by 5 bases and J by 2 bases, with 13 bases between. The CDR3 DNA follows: TGTGCCAGCAGTCCCCGCGGGACAGCCTACAATGAGCAGTTCTTC. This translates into CASSPRGTAYNEQFF.

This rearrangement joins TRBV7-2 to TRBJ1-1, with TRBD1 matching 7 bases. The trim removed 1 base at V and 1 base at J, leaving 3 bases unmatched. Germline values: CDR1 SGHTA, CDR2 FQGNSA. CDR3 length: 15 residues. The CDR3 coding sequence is TGTGCCAGCAGCTTAGAGGGGGCGGGGAACACTGAAGCTTTCTTT. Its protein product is CASSLEGAGNTEAFF.